These 25 T cell receptor beta chains were all obtained from the same sample, sequenced in a study of vaccination effects on CD4 cells after COVID-19. These TCRs' antigens remain unknown. Scientists isolated CD4+ T cells after a roughly 10-day culture period ended. The data were produced by immunoSEQ multiplex PCR, yet TCRdb's version contains in-frame clones alone and is incomplete. The data contain approximately 60,000 clones, 65% to 75% of them singletons. Sequenced here: CD4+ T cells from PBMCs cultured without peptide, sampled before COVID-19 vaccination. The receptors were gathered from a human donor who had a prior SARS-CoV-2 infection.

The gene calls are TRBV6-5 and TRBJ1-2, with 10 nucleotides matching TRBD1. The CDR3 loop spans 14 amino acids. The germline CDR1 and CDR2 sequences are MNHEY and SVGAGI. With V trimmed by 5 bases and J by 8 bases, 8 bases remained unmatched. The CDR3 region has the DNA TGTGCCAGCAGTCGCGACAGGGGGCAGGACGGCTACACCTTC. Amino acids: CASSRDRGQDGYTF.

The chain recombines TRBV7-2 with TRBJ1-2; a possible D gene is TRBD1 (6 bases). The CDR3 is 14 amino acids. Germline lookup yields CDR1 SGHTA and CDR2 FQGNSA. V was shortened by 0 bases and J by 6 bases, with 11 bases between the two germline ends. CDR3 protein: CASSLARGLHGYTF. Written as DNA, the CDR3 is TGTGCCAGCAGCTTAGCCAGGGGTCTTCATGGCTACACCTTC.

V usage is TRBV6-6 and J usage is TRBJ1-4, with D perhaps matching TRBD1 (6 bases). Per germline, CDR1 MNHNY and CDR2 SVGAGI (reference sequence). V was pared by 5 bases and J by 7 bases, with 14 bases between. The CDR3 runs 14 residues. The CDR3 reads CASSRSRTAEKLFF. As DNA, the CDR3 is TGTGCCAGCAGTCGATCAAGGACAGCTGAAAAACTGTTTTTT.

V usage is TRBV7-9 and J usage is TRBJ1-2; a possible D gene is TRBD1 (5 bases). The CDR3 covers 17 residues. Trimming removed 0 bases at V and 0 bases at J, with 14 bases between. CDR1 is SEHNR, CDR2 FQNEAQ, per germline (reference sequence). For the CDR3, the DNA is TGTGCCAGCAGCTTAGCGCTCGACAGACGAACTAACTATGGCTACACCTTC. Translated: CASSLALDRRTNYGYTF.

The rearrangement links TRBV2 to TRBJ1-1; weak D call: TRBD1 (6 bases). Germline V lookup: CDR1 SNHLY, CDR2 FYNNEI. The CDR3 extends over 14 amino acids. V shed 5 bases and J shed 0 bases, with 10 bases lying between them. The chain's CDR3 is CASSSDRMNTEAFF. DNA of the CDR3: TGTGCCAGCAGTTCGGACAGAATGAACACTGAAGCTTTCTTT.

V is TRBV7-2 and J is TRBJ2-1; 8 nucleotides line up with TRBD2. There are 15 residues in the CDR3. CDR1 and CDR2 from the germline V gene are SGHTA and FQGNSA. With 2 bases clipped from V and 15 bases from J, the junction kept 15 bases outside the gene matches. CDR3 residues: CASSLNFPREGRGFF. The DNA for the CDR3 is TGTGCCAGCAGCTTAAACTTTCCACGGGAGGGCCGAGGGTTCTTC.

This chain links TRBV14 with TRBJ1-3; D possibly corresponds to TRBD1 (5 bases). The CDR3 covers 13 residues. Germline V gene lookup returns CDR1 SGHDN and CDR2 FVKESK. V was pared by 4 bases and J by 9 bases, with 13 bases between. CDR3: CASSRAGHSTIYF. CDR3 in DNA: TGTGCCAGCAGCCGGGCTGGACACAGCACCATATATTTT. Supplemented by reference TRBV14 and TRBJ1-3, the full variable domain reads EAGVTQFPSHSVIEKGQTVTLRCDPISGHDNLYWYRRVMGKEIKFLLHFVKESKQDESGMPNNRFLAERTGGTYSTLKVQPAELEDSGVYFCASSRAGHSTIYFGEGSWLTVV.

This chain uses TRBV5-1 with TRBJ2-5; no reliable D call. The CDR3 runs 13 residues. CDR1 SGHRS and CDR2 YFSETQ come from the germline V gene. With 1 base removed from V and 5 bases from J, the gap between germline ends came to 9 bases. CDR3 loop: CASSLRQWETQYF. CDR3 nucleotide sequence: TGCGCCAGCAGCTTGAGGCAGTGGGAGACCCAGTACTTC.

The genes are TRBV5-1 and TRBJ1-1, with D maybe TRBD1 (5 bases). CDR1 SGHRS and CDR2 YFSETQ come from the germline V gene. V was clipped by 0 bases and J by 5 bases, with 11 bases between them. CDR3 length: 14 residues. The CDR3 sequence: CASSLAGVGTEAFF. CDR3 nucleotides: TGCGCCAGCAGCTTGGCGGGGGTGGGGACTGAAGCTTTCTTT.

This chain connects TRBV3-1 (or the pseudogene TRBV3-2) to TRBJ1-1, with D hard to call. The CDR3 is 15 amino acids. From germline, CDR1 is LGHDT and CDR2 YNNKEL (reference sequence). The germline V and J ends were trimmed by 1 base and 0 bases, with 9 bases remaining between them. The CDR3 spells CASSQGLRLNTEAFF. The CDR3 region has the DNA TGTGCCAGCAGCCAAGGCTTACGACTGAACACTGAAGCTTTCTTT.

A single count supports this clone. The rearrangement uses TRBV5-1 and TRBJ2-3; D call uncertain. The CDR3 is made up of 13 amino acids. Trimming took 0 bases from V and 3 from J, leaving 5 bases between them. CDR1 and CDR2 (germline): SGHRS, YFSETQ. In nucleotides, the CDR3 is TGCGCCAGCAGCTTGGGGCAGACAGATACGCAGTATTTT. This sequence encodes CASSLGQTDTQYF.

This sequence joins TRBV7-2 and TRBJ2-7, with TRBD1 matching over 10 bases. CDR1 is SGHTA and CDR2 is FQGNSA in the germline V gene. The CDR3 length is 15 residues. V lost 3 bases to trimming and J lost 1 base; unmatched junction nucleotides: 3. CDR3 bases: TGTGCCAGCAGCTTTAGGACAGGGGGTTCCTACGAGCAGTACTTC. It is translated as CASSFRTGGSYEQYF.

The chain uses TRBV7-3 and TRBJ2-1; 11 nucleotides match TRBD2. V was pared by 4 bases and J by 4 bases, with 3 bases of the junction left unmatched. Looked up from germline, CDR1 is SGHTA and CDR2 is FQGTGA. The CDR3 has 15 residues. The CDR3 protein is CASSSRLAGYNEQFF. CDR3 sequence (DNA): TGTGCCAGCAGCTCCCGACTAGCGGGGTACAATGAGCAGTTCTTC. The variable domain in full, completed from reference TRBV7-3 and TRBJ2-1, reads GAGVSQTPSNKVTEKGKYVELRCDPISGHTALYWYRQSLGQGPEFLIYFQGTGAADDSGLPNDRFFAVRPEGSVSTLKIQRTERGDSAVYLCASSSRLAGYNEQFFGPGTRLTVL.

Relative to its sample, this clone is medium-sized. J is TRBJ1-6 and V is TRBV6-1, with a possible D match to TRBD1 (5 bases). The CDR3 is 15 residues long. CDR1 and CDR2 (germline): MNHNS, SASEGT. Between the trimmed V and J ends, which lost 3 bases and 11 bases, there was a span of 17 bases. Written as DNA, the CDR3 is TGTGCCAGCAGTGAGCAGACAAAAGGGACGACACCCCTCCACTTT. It yields the protein CASSEQTKGTTPLHF.

The V and J genes are TRBV5-1 and TRBJ2-6; D gene unclear. V lost 1 base and J 0 bases, leaving 8 bases between the germline ends. The CDR3 runs 16 residues. CDR1 is SGHRS, CDR2 YFSETQ, per germline. The CDR3 sequence: CASSLRRSSGANVLTF. The CDR3, as DNA: TGCGCCAGCAGCTTGCGCAGGAGCTCTGGGGCCAACGTCCTGACTTTC. The variable domain in full, completed from reference TRBV5-1 and TRBJ2-6, reads KAGVTQTPRYLIKTRGQQVTLSCSPISGHRSVSWYQQTPGQGLQFLFEYFSETQRNKGNFPGRFSGRQFSNSRSEMNVSTLELGDSALYLCASSLRRSSGANVLTFGAGSRLTVL.

This clone was recorded only once. The genes are TRBV29-1 and TRBJ1-4, with D possibly matching TRBD1 (5 bases). V was shortened by 4 bases and J by 5 bases, with 14 bases between the two germline ends. CDR3 length: 14 residues. Germline V gene sequence: CDR1 SQVTM, CDR2 ANQGSEA. The CDR3 spells CSVGAGTANEKLFF. The CDR3 bases are TGCAGCGTTGGGGCCGGGACTGCAAATGAAAAACTGTTTTTT. Filled out from reference TRBV29-1 and TRBJ1-4, the complete variable domain reads SAVISQKPSRDICQRGTSLTIQCQVDSQVTMMFWYRQQPGQSLTLIATANQGSEATYESGFVIDKFPISRPNLTFSTLTVSNMSPEDSSIYLCSVGAGTANEKLFFGSGTQLSVL.

The chain employs TRBV7-2 and TRBJ1-6; D is ambiguous. V lost 5 bases and J 3 bases, leaving 5 bases between the germline ends. Germline V lookup: CDR1 SGHTA, CDR2 FQGNSA. This CDR3 region has 13 residues. The CDR3 sequence: CASSTDYNSPLHF. The CDR3 DNA reads as TGTGCCAGCAGCACCGACTATAATTCACCCCTCCACTTT. The variable domain in full, completed from reference TRBV7-2 and TRBJ1-6, reads GAGVSQSPSNKVTEKGKDVELRCDPISGHTALYWYRQSLGQGLEFLIYFQGNSAPDKSGLPSDRFSAERTGGSVSTLTIQRTQQEDSAVYLCASSTDYNSPLHFGNGTRLTVT.

This clone has only a few counts. The chain is built from TRBV7-3 and TRBJ2-2, with D hard to call. The CDR3 contains 15 residues. Germline V lookup: CDR1 SGHTA, CDR2 FQGTGA. V was shortened by 5 bases and J by 5 bases, with 15 bases between the two germline ends. CDR3 bases: TGTGCCAGCAGCCCGACGGGTGTATCGACCGGGGAGCTGTTTTTT. Amino acids: CASSPTGVSTGELFF.

CDR3: CASSFVRGVSGANVLTF. CDR3 bases: TGTGCCAGCAGCTTTGTACGGGGGGTCTCTGGGGCCAACGTCCTGACTTTC. The chain has TRBV12-1 and TRBJ2-6; no check of the table's D call, TRBD2, against the DNA was made. TRBV12-1 is annotated as a pseudogene. The CDR3 is 17 residues long.

There are a few counts of this clone. The chain couples TRBV15 to TRBJ2-1; 7 bases are shared with TRBD2. J gave up 7 bases and V 4 bases, and 13 bases lay outside the gene matches. The germline gives CDR1 LNHNV, CDR2 YYDKDF (reference sequence). The CDR3 runs to 16 residues. The CDR3 protein is CATSKGERGIRNEQFF. CDR3 DNA: TGTGCCACCAGCAAGGGAGAGCGGGGAATTCGGAATGAGCAGTTCTTC. The entire variable domain, with the rest obtained from reference TRBV15 and TRBJ2-1, is as follows: DAMVIQNPRYQVTQFGKPVTLSCSQTLNHNVMYWYQQKSSQAPKLLFHYYDKDFNNEADTPDNFQSRRPNTSFCFLDIRSPGLGDTAMYLCATSKGERGIRNEQFFGPGTRLTVL.

This chain joins TRBV19 and TRBJ2-1; 12 nucleotides agree with TRBD2. Trimming cost V 4 bases and J 7 bases; bases outside gene matches: 5. CDR1 LNHDA and CDR2 SQIVND come from the germline V gene (reference sequence). The CDR3 covers 15 residues. The CDR3 loop reads CASSTSGGAWNEQFF. Written as DNA, the CDR3 is TGTGCCAGTAGTACTAGCGGGGGGGCCTGGAATGAGCAGTTCTTC.

The rearrangement joins TRBV12-3 or TRBV12-4 to TRBJ2-1; TRBD1 is a possible D gene (6 bases). The CDR3 consists of 12 residues. V was shortened by 3 bases and J by 15 bases, with 15 bases between the two germline ends. CDR3 DNA sequence: TGTGCCAGCAGTTTGGTCGGGATAGGGGGGTTCTTC. The encoded protein is CASSLVGIGGFF.

The chain links TRBV18 to TRBJ1-4; possible D gene TRBD1, 6 bases. V dropped 3 bases and J dropped 6 bases, with 11 bases sitting between them. This CDR3 is 14 amino acids long. The germline gives CDR1 KGHSH, CDR2 LQKENI. CDR3 region: CASSPGATDEKLFF. The CDR3 DNA follows: TGTGCCAGCTCACCGGGGGCAACAGATGAAAAACTGTTTTTT.

J is TRBJ1-1 and V is TRBV6-5, with D maybe TRBD1 (5 bases). The CDR3 loop spans 13 amino acids. V lost 6 bases and J lost 1, with 9 bases in between. The V gene's germline CDR1 is MNHEY and CDR2 SVGAGI. CDR3 protein: CASSPGANTEAFF. The CDR3 coding sequence is TGTGCCAGCAGCCCCGGGGCGAACACTGAAGCTTTCTTT.

This rearrangement joins TRBV6-5 to TRBJ1-1, with D possibly being TRBD1 (6 bases). The CDR3 has 14 amino acids. Per germline, CDR1 MNHEY and CDR2 SVGAGI. V lost 8 bases and J lost 4, with 17 bases in between. CDR3 DNA sequence: TGTGCCAGCGCTCGTGGGGGAGGGGGCACTGAAGCTTTCTTT. Amino acids: CASARGGGGTEAFF.